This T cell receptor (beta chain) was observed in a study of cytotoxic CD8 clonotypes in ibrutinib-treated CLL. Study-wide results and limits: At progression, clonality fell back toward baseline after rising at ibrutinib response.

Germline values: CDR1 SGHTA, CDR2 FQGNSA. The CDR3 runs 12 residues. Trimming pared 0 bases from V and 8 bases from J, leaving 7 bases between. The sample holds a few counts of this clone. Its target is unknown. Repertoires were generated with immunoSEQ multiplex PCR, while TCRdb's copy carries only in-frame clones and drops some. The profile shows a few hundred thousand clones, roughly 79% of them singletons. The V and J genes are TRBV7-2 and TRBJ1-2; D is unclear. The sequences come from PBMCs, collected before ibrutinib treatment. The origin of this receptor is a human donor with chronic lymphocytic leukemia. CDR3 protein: CASSLALGGYTF. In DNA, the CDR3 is TGTGCCAGCAGCTTAGCCCTTGGGGGCTACACCTTC. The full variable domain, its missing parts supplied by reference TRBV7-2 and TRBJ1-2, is GAGVSQSPSNKVTEKGKDVELRCDPISGHTALYWYRQSLGQGLEFLIYFQGNSAPDKSGLPSDRFSAERTGGSVSTLTIQRTQQEDSAVYLCASSLALGGYTFGSGTRLTVV.